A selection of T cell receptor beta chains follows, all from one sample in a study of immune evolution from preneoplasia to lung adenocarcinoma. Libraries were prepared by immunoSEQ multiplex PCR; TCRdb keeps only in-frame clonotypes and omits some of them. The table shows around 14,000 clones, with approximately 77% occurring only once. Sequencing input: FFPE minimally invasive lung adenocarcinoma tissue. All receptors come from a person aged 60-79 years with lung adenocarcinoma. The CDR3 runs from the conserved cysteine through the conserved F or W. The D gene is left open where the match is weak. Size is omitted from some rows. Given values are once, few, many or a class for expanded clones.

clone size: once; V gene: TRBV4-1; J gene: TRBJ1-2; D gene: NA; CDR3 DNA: TGCGCCAGCAGCCAAGTAGACTATGGCTACACCTTC; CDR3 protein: CASSQVDYGYTF
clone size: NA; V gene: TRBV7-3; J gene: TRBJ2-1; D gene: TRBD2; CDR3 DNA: TGTGCCAGCAGCGCCACCCCGGGACTAACCTACAATGAGCAGTTCTTC; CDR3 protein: CASSATPGLTYNEQFF
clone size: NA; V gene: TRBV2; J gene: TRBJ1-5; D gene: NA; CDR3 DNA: TGTGCCAGCAGTGAAGTTGGTCATCTCAATCAGCCCCAGCATTTT; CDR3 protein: CASSEVGHLNQPQHF
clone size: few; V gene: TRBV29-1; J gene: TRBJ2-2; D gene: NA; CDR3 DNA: TGCAGCGTTGACAGTTACACCGGGGAGCTGTTTTTT; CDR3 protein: CSVDSYTGELFF
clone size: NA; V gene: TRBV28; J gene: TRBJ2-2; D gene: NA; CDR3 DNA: TGTGCCAGCAGTGCCCACAGTGGCACCGGGGAGCTGTTTTTT; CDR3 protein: CASSAHSGTGELFF
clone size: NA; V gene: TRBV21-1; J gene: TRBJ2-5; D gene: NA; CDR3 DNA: TGTGCCAGCACCACGGGACTAGCGGGGCTTCAAGAGACCCAGTACTTC; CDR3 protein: CASTTGLAGLQETQYF
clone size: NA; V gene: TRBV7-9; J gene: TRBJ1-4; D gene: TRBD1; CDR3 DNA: TGTGCCAGCAGCTTGACGACAGGGGCTAATGAAAAACTGTTTTTT; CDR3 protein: CASSLTTGANEKLFF
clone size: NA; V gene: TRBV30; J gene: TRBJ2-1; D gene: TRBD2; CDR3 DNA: TGTGCCTGGACTCCCATGAGCGGGGGGGTTTACAATGAGCAGTTCTTC; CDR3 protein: CAWTPMSGGVYNEQFF
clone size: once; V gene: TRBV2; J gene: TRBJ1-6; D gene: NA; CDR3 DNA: TGTGCCAGCGAGATAGCAGAGGATTCACCCCTCCACTTT; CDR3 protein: CASEIAEDSPLHF
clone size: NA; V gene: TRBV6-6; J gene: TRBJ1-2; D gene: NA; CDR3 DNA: TGTGCCAGCATGCAAGGGGAGGACGGCTACACCTTC; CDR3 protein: CASMQGEDGYTF
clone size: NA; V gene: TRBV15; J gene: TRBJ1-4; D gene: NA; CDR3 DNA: TGTGCCACCAGCACCCCGGGGTGGGCTAATGAAAAACTGTTTTTT; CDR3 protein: CATSTPGWANEKLFF
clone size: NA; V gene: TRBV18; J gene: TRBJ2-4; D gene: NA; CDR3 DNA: TGTGCCAGCTCACCACTCGGGGCCGGGTCAAACATTCAGTACTTC; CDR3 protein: CASSPLGAGSNIQYF
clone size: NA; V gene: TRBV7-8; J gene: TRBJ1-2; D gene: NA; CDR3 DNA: TGTGCCAGCAAGGGGGGCACTAACTATGGCTACACCTTC; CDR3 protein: CASKGGTNYGYTF
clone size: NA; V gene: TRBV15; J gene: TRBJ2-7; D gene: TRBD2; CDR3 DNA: TGTGCCACCAGCAAACTATCTAGCGGGAGGTCGCCCTCCTACGAGCAGTACTTC; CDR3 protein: CATSKLSSGRSPSYEQYF
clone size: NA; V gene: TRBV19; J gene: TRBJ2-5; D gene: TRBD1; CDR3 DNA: TGTGCCAGCGCTACGGGACAGGGTTTTTTAGAGACCCAGTACTTC; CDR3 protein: CASATGQGFLETQYF
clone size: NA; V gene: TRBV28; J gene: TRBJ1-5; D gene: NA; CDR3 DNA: TGTGCCAGTGGGGCTCGGACAAAGCGTCAGCCCCAGCATTTT; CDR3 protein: CASGARTKRQPQHF
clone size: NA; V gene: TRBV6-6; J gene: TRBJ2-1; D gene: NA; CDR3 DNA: TGTGCCAGCAGCCTCGGGGTAGCGCAAGACAATGAGCAGTTCTTC; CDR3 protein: CASSLGVAQDNEQFF
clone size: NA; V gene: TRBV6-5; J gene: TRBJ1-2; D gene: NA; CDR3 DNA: TGTGCCAGCAGAGCTTTTACTAACTATGGCTACACCTTC; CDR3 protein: CASRAFTNYGYTF
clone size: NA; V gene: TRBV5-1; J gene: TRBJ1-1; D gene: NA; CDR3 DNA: TGCGCCAGCAGCTCGGGGGGGGCAGCGAACACTGAAGCTTTCTTT; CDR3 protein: CASSSGGAANTEAFF
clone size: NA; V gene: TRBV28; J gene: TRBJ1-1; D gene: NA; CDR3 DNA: TGTGCCAGCAGGGGGCGGCCTGAAGCTTTCTTT; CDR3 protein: CASRGRPEAFF
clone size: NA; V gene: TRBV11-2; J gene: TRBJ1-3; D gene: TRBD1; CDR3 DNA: TGTGCCAGCAGGCAGGGGGCGACTGGAAACACCATATATTTT; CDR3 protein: CASRQGATGNTIYF
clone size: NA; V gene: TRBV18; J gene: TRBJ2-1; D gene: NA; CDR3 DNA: TGTGCCAGCTCACCATCGGGAGAAGGGGGGCAGTTCTTC; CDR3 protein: CASSPSGEGGQFF
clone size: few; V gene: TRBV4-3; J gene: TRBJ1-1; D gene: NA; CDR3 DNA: TGCGCCAGCAGCCAACGGAGGGGGACTGAAGCTTTCTTT; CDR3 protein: CASSQRRGTEAFF
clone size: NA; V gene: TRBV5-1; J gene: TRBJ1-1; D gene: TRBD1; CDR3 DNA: TGCGCCAGCAGCTTGCTTGGGGCAGGGGGTAGCACTGAAGCTTTCTTT; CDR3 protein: CASSLLGAGGSTEAFF
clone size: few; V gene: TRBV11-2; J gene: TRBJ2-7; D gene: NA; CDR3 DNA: TGTGCCAGCAGCTCGCGACTAAGCTCCTACGAGCAGTACTTC; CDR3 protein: CASSSRLSSYEQYF
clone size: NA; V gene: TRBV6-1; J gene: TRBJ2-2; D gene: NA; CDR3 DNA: TGTGCCAGCACAGAGGGTCCACACCCAGGGGAGCTGTTTTTT; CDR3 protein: CASTEGPHPGELFF
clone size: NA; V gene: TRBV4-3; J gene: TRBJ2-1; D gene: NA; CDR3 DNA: TGCGCCAGCAGCCAAGAGGATTACCCCGCCAGTGAGCAGTTCTTC; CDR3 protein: CASSQEDYPASEQFF
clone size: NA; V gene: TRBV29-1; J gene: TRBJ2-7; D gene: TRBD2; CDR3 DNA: TGCAGCGTTTTTGCCGGGACTAGGTATTACGAGCAGTACTTC; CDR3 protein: CSVFAGTRYYEQYF
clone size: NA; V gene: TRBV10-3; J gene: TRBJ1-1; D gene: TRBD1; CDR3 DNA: TGTGCCATCAGTGGGAGGGGGCCGGACACTGAAGCTTTCTTT; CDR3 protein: CAISGRGPDTEAFF
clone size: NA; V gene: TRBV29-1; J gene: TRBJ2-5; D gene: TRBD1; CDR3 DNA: TGCAGCGTACGAACAGGGGTGGAGACCCAGTACTTC; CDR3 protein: CSVRTGVETQYF
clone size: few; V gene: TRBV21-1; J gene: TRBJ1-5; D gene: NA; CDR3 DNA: TGTGCCAGGGCGAATACAAGGGCTGGTAGCAATCAGCCCCAGCATTTT; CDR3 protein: CARANTRAGSNQPQHF
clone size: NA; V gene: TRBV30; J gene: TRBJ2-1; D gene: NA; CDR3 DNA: TGTGCCTGGGGGAGGGGGGAGTTGTCCTACAATGAGCAGTTCTTC; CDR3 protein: CAWGRGELSYNEQFF
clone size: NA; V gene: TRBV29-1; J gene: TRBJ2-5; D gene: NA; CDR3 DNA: TGCAGCGTTGGTCAGATCGGAGAGACCCAGTACTTC; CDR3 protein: CSVGQIGETQYF